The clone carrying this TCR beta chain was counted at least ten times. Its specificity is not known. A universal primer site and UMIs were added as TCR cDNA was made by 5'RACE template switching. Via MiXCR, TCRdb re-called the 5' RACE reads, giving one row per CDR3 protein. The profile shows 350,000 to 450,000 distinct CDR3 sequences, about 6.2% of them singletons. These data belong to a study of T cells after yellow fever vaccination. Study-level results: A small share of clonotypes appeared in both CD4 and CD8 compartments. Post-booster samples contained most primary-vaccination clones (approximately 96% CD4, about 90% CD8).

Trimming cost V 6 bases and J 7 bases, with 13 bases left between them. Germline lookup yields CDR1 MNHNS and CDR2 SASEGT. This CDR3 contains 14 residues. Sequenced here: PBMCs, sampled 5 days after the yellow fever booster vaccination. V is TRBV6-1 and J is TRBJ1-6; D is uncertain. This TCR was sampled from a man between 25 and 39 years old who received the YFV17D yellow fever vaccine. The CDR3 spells CASSLDGKNSPLHF. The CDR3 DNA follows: TGTGCCAGCAGCCTAGACGGAAAAAATTCACCCCTCCACTTT.